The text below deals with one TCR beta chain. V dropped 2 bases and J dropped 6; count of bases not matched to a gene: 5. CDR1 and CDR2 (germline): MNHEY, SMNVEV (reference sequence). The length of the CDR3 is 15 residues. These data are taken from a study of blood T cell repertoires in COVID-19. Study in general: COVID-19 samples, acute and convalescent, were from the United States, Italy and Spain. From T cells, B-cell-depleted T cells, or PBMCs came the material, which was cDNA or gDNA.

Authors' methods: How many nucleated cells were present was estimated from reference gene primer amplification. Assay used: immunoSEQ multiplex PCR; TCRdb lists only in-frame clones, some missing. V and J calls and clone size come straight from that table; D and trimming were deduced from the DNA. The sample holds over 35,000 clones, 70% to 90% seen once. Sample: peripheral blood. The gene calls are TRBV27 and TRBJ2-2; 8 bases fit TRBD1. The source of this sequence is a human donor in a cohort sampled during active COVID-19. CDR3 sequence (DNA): TGTGCCAGCAGTTTAGGGACAGGTGGGCCCGGGGAGCTGTTTTTT. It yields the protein CASSLGTGGPGELFF.